The 26 T cell receptor beta chains reported below all come from one sample, sequenced in a study of cytomegalovirus exposure and HLA in healthy donors. Vbeta (60) and Jbeta (13) primers were used in the PCR. Measured with immunoSEQ multiplex PCR; TCRdb has only the in-frame clones, and not every one. The table has 150,000 to 200,000 clones, around 80% seen once. The source material was PBMCs. The receptors come from a woman in her twenties or thirties in good health and CMV-seropositive.

V is TRBV5-6 and J is TRBJ2-4; 11 bases agree with TRBD2. V lost 4 bases, J lost 6 bases, and 0 bases stayed unmatched. The CDR3 has 13 residues. Germline assignment: CDR1 SGHDT and CDR2 YYEEEE. The CDR3 here is CASSLAGGNIQYF. CDR3 nucleotides: TGTGCCAGCAGCCTAGCGGGGGGAAACATTCAGTACTTC.

The J gene is TRBJ1-2, the V gene TRBV30, with 9 positions matching TRBD1. V lost 7 bases and J lost 2; bases outside the gene matches: 5. Germline-derived CDR1 and CDR2 are GTSNPN and SVGIG (reference sequence). There are 13 residues in the CDR3. CDR3 DNA: TGTGCCTTGACGGGACAGGGCAACTATGGCTACACCTTC. This gives the protein CALTGQGNYGYTF. Full variable domain (rest looked up from reference TRBV30 and TRBJ1-2): SQTIHQWPATLVQPVGSPLSLECTVEGTSNPNLYWYRQAAGRGLQLLFYSVGIGQISSEVPQNLSASRPQDRQFILSSKKLLLSDSGFYLCALTGQGNYGYTFGSGTRLTVV.

The chain joins TRBV7-9 to TRBJ2-1; 7 bases align to TRBD2. The germline gives CDR1 SEHNR, CDR2 FQNEAQ (reference sequence). After removal of 1 base from V and 9 bases from J, the junction contained 15 bases not matched to a gene. This CDR3 contains 17 residues. The CDR3, as DNA: TGTGCCAGCAGCTTAGTGAACCAGCGGGGCCCTCCCGGTGAGCAGTTCTTC. Encoded protein: CASSLVNQRGPPGEQFF.

The table lists this clone with a few counts. The rearrangement links TRBV7-9 to TRBJ1-1; 10 bases map to TRBD1. The CDR3 totals 14 residues. The V segment lost 3 bases and the J segment 6 bases; nucleotides outside the gene matches: 4. Germline V gene lookup returns CDR1 SEHNR and CDR2 FQNEAQ (reference sequence). CDR3: CASSFVTGGPEAFF. Here the CDR3 DNA reads TGTGCCAGCAGCTTCGTGACAGGGGGCCCTGAAGCTTTCTTT.

The genes are TRBV4-3 and TRBJ2-7; D possibly corresponds to TRBD1 (6 bases). The length of the CDR3 is 13 residues. Germline CDR1 is LGHNA and CDR2 is YSLEER. V was shortened by 3 bases and J by 4 bases, with 10 bases between the two germline ends. This CDR3 is CASSHSRGYEQYF. The CDR3 nucleotides read TGCGCCAGCAGCCATAGCAGGGGATACGAGCAGTACTTC.

The CDR3 bases are TGTGCCTGGAGTCATAGTATTGGCACCATATATTTT. It specifies CAWSHSIGTIYF. The gene calls are TRBV30 and TRBJ1-3; D ambiguous. The V end lost 2 bases, the J end lost 9 bases, and 11 bases lay between the germline ends. CDR1 GTSNPN and CDR2 SVGIG come from the germline V gene (reference sequence). This CDR3 has 12 amino acids.

The J gene is TRBJ2-1, the V gene TRBV4-1, with D possibly TRBD1 on 6 matching bases. Germline V lookup: CDR1 MGHRA, CDR2 YSYEKL. Trimming removed 8 bases from V and 9 bases from J, with 14 bases in between. CDR3 length equals 12 residues. The CDR3 protein is CASAQGWGEQFF. The CDR3 DNA follows: TGCGCCAGCGCACAGGGTTGGGGTGAGCAGTTCTTC.

The chain employs TRBV11-3 and TRBJ2-1; no clear D gene. Deletions cut 4 bases from V and 9 bases from J, with 13 bases between. This CDR3 contains 13 residues. Germline CDR1 and CDR2: SGHNT and YENEEA. The DNA of the CDR3 is TGTGCCAGCAGCTACCCGGAGTTTCCTGAGCAGTTCTTC. It translates to CASSYPEFPEQFF.

This sequence joins TRBV7-2 and TRBJ2-2, with 7 bases matching TRBD1. Germline V lookup: CDR1 SGHTA, CDR2 FQGNSA. This CDR3 contains 15 residues. V was clipped by 4 bases and J by 1 base; unmatched bases: 3. This CDR3 reads CASSSRTGNTGELFF. The CDR3 nucleotides read TGTGCCAGCAGCTCCCGGACAGGGAACACCGGGGAGCTGTTTTTT.

This clone was detected only once. The chain uses TRBV2 and TRBJ2-5, with D possibly matching TRBD1 (5 bases). CDR3 size: 13 residues. Trimming shortened V by 6 bases and J by 5 bases, and 13 bases separated the two germline ends. Germline lookup yields CDR1 SNHLY and CDR2 FYNNEI. The CDR3 sequence: CASRGDHRETQYF. CDR3 coding DNA: TGTGCCAGCAGGGGTGACCACAGGGAGACCCAGTACTTC. The variable domain in full, completed from reference TRBV2 and TRBJ2-5, reads EPEVTQTPSHQVTQMGQEVILRCVPISNHLYFYWYRQILGQKVEFLVSFYNNEISEKSEIFDDQFSVERPDGSNFTLKIRSTKLEDSAMYFCASRGDHRETQYFGPGTRLLVL.

V gene TRBV7-9 combines with J gene TRBJ2-7, with D uncertain. V lost 3 bases and J lost 2, with 8 bases in between. Germline V gene sequence: CDR1 SEHNR, CDR2 FQNEAQ (reference sequence). The CDR3 loop spans 13 amino acids. The CDR3 nucleotides are TGTGCCAGCAGCTTGTTCGGTACCTACGAGCAGTACTTC. This translates into CASSLFGTYEQYF.

The chain combines TRBV6-1 with TRBJ2-7, with 11 bases lining up with TRBD2. V was clipped by 4 bases and J by 6 bases; unmatched bases: 11. Germline V gene lookup returns CDR1 MNHNS and CDR2 SASEGT. CDR3 length: 16 residues. CDR3 residues: CASSGAYSGGALEQYF. The CDR3 DNA is TGTGCCAGCAGTGGTGCGTATAGCGGGGGGGCCCTCGAGCAGTACTTC.

J is TRBJ2-3 and V is TRBV5-4; 10 bases agree with TRBD2. CDR1 SGHNT and CDR2 YYREEE come from the germline V gene (reference sequence). Germline trimming cut 0 bases from V and 5 bases from J; bases unmatched to any gene: 6. The CDR3 loop spans 16 amino acids. The CDR3 nucleotides are TGTGCCAGCAGCTTGGCAGCGGGGGGGCTTAGAGATACGCAGTATTTT. Encoded protein: CASSLAAGGLRDTQYF.

The rearrangement joins TRBV19 to TRBJ1-3, with D uncertain. Germline CDR1 LNHDA, CDR2 SQIVND (reference sequence). The CDR3 is made up of 15 amino acids. V was clipped by 9 bases and J by 0 bases, with 15 bases between them. CDR3 bases: TGTGCCAGCTCCAGGCTACGCGCCTCTGGAAACACCATATATTTT. Translated: CASSRLRASGNTIYF. Variable domain in full (rest from reference TRBV19 and TRBJ1-3): DGGITQSPKYLFRKEGQNVTLSCEQNLNHDAMYWYRQDPGQGLRLIYYSQIVNDFQKGDIAEGYSVSREKKESFPLTVTSAQKNPTAFYLCASSRLRASGNTIYFGEGSWLTVV.

The genes are TRBV4-3 and TRBJ1-1; D possibly corresponds to TRBD1 (6 bases). The CDR3 has 16 residues. Germline CDR1 reads LGHNA; CDR2 reads YSLEER. The V end was cut by 0 bases, the J end by 5 bases, with 16 bases between. CDR3 bases: TGCGCCAGCAGCCAAGAAACAGGGTTGGTGGGGACTGAAGCTTTCTTT. It encodes CASSQETGLVGTEAFF.

This chain links TRBV6-1 with TRBJ2-7; 8 positions agree with TRBD1. The CDR3 contains 14 residues. Germline loops: CDR1 MNHNS, CDR2 SASEGT. V dropped 5 bases and J dropped 3; count of bases not matched to a gene: 6. In nucleotides, the CDR3 is TGTGCCAGCAGTTCGGACAGGGTTTTCTACGAGCAGTACTTC. Translation gives CASSSDRVFYEQYF.

In this sample, this clone turned up a few times. The chain links TRBV5-1 to TRBJ2-3, with D unclear. The CDR3 has 14 amino acids. Germline CDR1 and CDR2: SGHRS and YFSETQ. V was trimmed by 0 bases and J by 2 bases, leaving 7 bases between them. The CDR3 bases are TGCGCCAGCAGCTTGGTACAGCTCACAGATACGCAGTATTTT. It yields the protein CASSLVQLTDTQYF.

A word on this clone: Within the sample, other DNA sequences also encode this same CDR3. The chain couples TRBV5-1 to TRBJ2-7; D possibly corresponds to TRBD1 (6 bases). Germline CDR1 and CDR2: SGHRS and YFSETQ. This CDR3 has 13 residues. Trimming pared 1 base from V and 1 base from J, leaving 6 bases between. This CDR3 reads CASSLTGSYEQYF. The CDR3 bases are TGCGCCAGCAGCTTGACAGGGTCCTACGAGCAGTACTTC. The complete variable domain, with remaining parts taken from reference TRBV5-1 and TRBJ2-7, reads KAGVTQTPRYLIKTRGQQVTLSCSPISGHRSVSWYQQTPGQGLQFLFEYFSETQRNKGNFPGRFSGRQFSNSRSEMNVSTLELGDSALYLCASSLTGSYEQYFGPGTRLTVT.

The CDR3 protein is CASSPPGAVYGYTF. In nucleotides, the CDR3 is TGTGCCAGCTCACCACCGGGAGCAGTCTATGGCTACACCTTC. The gene calls are TRBV18 and TRBJ1-2, with D uncertain. V dropped 0 bases and J dropped 4 bases, with 9 bases sitting between them. Germline loops: CDR1 KGHSH, CDR2 LQKENI. This CDR3 is 14 amino acids long.

The V gene is TRBV12-1, the J gene TRBJ1-3; TRBD1, as called in the table, went unchecked against the DNA. TRBV12-1 constitutes a pseudogene. This CDR3 has 14 amino acids. The CDR3 DNA follows: TGTGCCAGCACCACGACAGGGAACGGAAACACCATATATTTT. This translates into CASTTTGNGNTIYF.

About this clone: The same CDR3 also results from other DNA sequences found in this sample. This rearrangement joins TRBV4-2 to TRBJ1-5; D perhaps matches TRBD1 (5 bases). The CDR3 runs to 13 residues. CDR1 and CDR2 from the germline V gene are LGHNA and YNFKEQ. V was trimmed by 1 base and J by 7 bases, leaving 8 bases between them. The CDR3 region has the DNA TGTGCCAGCAGCCAAGGGGGGGGGCAGCCCCAGCATTTT. Its translation is CASSQGGGQPQHF.

The rearrangement uses TRBV7-6 and TRBJ2-5, with 12 bases identical to TRBD2. The CDR3 consists of 18 residues. V was clipped by 1 base and J by 3 bases; unmatched bases: 9. The V gene's germline CDR1 is SGHVS and CDR2 FNYEAQ. CDR3 protein: CASSLGDRGLAGKETQYF. In DNA form, the CDR3 reads TGTGCCAGCAGCTTAGGGGACAGAGGACTAGCGGGAAAAGAGACCCAGTACTTC. Combining the CDR3 with reference TRBV7-6 and TRBJ2-5 gives the whole variable domain GAGVSQSPRYKVTKRGQDVALRCDPISGHVSLYWYRQALGQGPEFLTYFNYEAQQDKSGLPNDRFSAERPEGSISTLTIQRTEQRDSAMYRCASSLGDRGLAGKETQYFGPGTRLLVL.

This clone has just a few counts. V usage is TRBV9 and J usage is TRBJ2-1; tentative D call: TRBD2 (6 bases). Germline CDR1 reads SGDLS; CDR2 reads YYNGEE. This CDR3 contains 15 residues. V was trimmed by 0 bases and J by 6 bases, leaving 13 bases between them. The CDR3 nucleotides read TGTGCCAGCAGCGTAGGTGGAGGGCCTGGCAATGAGCAGTTCTTC. This encodes CASSVGGGPGNEQFF.

The gene calls are TRBV6-5 and TRBJ2-5, with D possibly TRBD1 on 5 matching bases. Trimming took 8 bases from V and 3 from J, leaving 7 bases between them. The CDR3 is 11 amino acids. The V gene's germline CDR1 is MNHEY and CDR2 SVGAGI. CDR3 sequence: CASGREETQYF. The CDR3 region has the DNA TGTGCCAGCGGCAGGGAAGAGACCCAGTACTTC.

The rearrangement joins TRBV6-1 to TRBJ1-2; no definite D call. Trimming took off 10 bases at V and 6 bases at J, with 21 bases between the two ends. CDR3 length: 14 residues. Germline V lookup: CDR1 MNHNS, CDR2 SASEGT. CDR3 bases: TGTGCCACCCGGAACCCGGGGAGGGTAGATGGCTACACCTTC. Its translation is CATRNPGRVDGYTF.

The V call is TRBV4-2, the J call TRBJ1-2; 8 bases agree with TRBD1. The CDR3 loop spans 15 amino acids. J gave up 8 bases and V 0 bases, and 8 bases lay outside the gene matches. Germline V gives CDR1 LGHNA, CDR2 YNFKEQ. This CDR3 reads CASSQDSQGAQGYTF. The CDR3 nucleotides are TGTGCCAGCAGCCAAGATTCCCAGGGGGCACAGGGCTACACCTTC.